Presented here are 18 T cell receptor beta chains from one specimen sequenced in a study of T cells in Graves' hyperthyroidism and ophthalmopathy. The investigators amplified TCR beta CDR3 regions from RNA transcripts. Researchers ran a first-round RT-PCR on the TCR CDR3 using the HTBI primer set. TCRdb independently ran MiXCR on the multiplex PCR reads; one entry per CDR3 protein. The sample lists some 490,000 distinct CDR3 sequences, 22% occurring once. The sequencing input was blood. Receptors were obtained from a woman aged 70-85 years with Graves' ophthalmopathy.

The CDR3 nucleotides are TGTGCCAGCAGTATCGCAGGGTACTATGGCTACACCTTC. This encodes CASSIAGYYGYTF. V gene TRBV2 combines with J gene TRBJ1-2; perhaps TRBD1 as D (5 bases). V was trimmed by 5 bases and J by 3 bases, leaving 10 bases between them. The CDR3 contains 13 residues. Germline lookup yields CDR1 SNHLY and CDR2 FYNNEI.

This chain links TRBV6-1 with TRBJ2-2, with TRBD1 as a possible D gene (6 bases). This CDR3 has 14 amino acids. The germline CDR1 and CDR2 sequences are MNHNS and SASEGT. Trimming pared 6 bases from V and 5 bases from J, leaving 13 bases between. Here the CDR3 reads CASSSGQITGELFF. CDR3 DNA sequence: TGTGCCAGCAGCTCAGGACAGATAACCGGGGAGCTGTTTTTT.

The CDR3: CSARWASGKDTQYF. CDR3 DNA: TGCAGTGCTAGATGGGCTAGCGGGAAGGATACGCAGTATTTT. The rearrangement uses TRBV20-1 and TRBJ2-3; 9 bases match TRBD2. Looked up from germline, CDR1 is DFQATT and CDR2 is SNEGSKA (reference sequence). Unmatched junction bases numbered 6, after V lost 2 bases and J lost 6 bases. CDR3 length: 14 residues.

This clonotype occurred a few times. The CDR3 DNA is TGTGCCAGCAGTTTACCTCCGGGAGAGGGCTACACCTTC. Translating it yields CASSLPPGEGYTF. The V gene is TRBV12-3 or TRBV12-4, the J gene TRBJ1-2, with D unclear. V lost 2 bases and J lost 8, with 12 bases in between. The length of the CDR3 is 13 residues.

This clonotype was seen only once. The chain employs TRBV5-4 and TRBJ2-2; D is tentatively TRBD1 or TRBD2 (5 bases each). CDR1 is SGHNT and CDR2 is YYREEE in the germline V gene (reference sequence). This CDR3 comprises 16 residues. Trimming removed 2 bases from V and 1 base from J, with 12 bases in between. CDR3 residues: CASSFVGTGNTGELFF. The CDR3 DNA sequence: TGTGCCAGCAGCTTCGTCGGGACGGGGAACACCGGGGAGCTGTTTTTT. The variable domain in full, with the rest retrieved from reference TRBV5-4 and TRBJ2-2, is ETGVTQSPTHLIKTRGQQVTLRCSSQSGHNTVSWYQQALGQGPQFIFQYYREEENGRGNFPPRFSGLQFPNYSSELNVNALELDDSALYLCASSFVGTGNTGELFFGEGSRLTVL.

CDR3 in DNA: TGTGCCAGCAGCCCCGTCGGAAAAGAGACCCAGTACTTC. This codes for CASSPVGKETQYF. The chain carries TRBV7-9 and TRBJ2-5; D is unclear. Trimming pared 5 bases from V and 3 bases from J, leaving 10 bases between. The CDR3 consists of 13 residues. Germline V gives CDR1 SEHNR, CDR2 FQNEAQ (reference sequence). Using reference TRBV7-9 and TRBJ2-5 for the parts outside the CDR3, the full variable domain is DTGVSQNPRHKITKRGQNVTFRCDPISEHNRLYWYRQTLGQGPEFLTYFQNEAQLEKSRLLSDRFSAERPKGSFSTLEIQRTEQGDSAMYLCASSPVGKETQYFGPGTRLLVL.

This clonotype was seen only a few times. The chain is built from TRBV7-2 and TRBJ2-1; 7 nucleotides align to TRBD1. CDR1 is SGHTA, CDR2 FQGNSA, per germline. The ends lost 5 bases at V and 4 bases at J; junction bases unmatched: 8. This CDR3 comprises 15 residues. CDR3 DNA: TGTGCCAGCAGCCCTGACAGGGCGAGGTACAATGAGCAGTTCTTC. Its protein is CASSPDRARYNEQFF.

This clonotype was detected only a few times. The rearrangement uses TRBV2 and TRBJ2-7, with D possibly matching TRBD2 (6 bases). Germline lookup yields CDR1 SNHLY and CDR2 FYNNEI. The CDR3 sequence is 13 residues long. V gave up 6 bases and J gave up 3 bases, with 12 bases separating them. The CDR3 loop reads CASSAGTRYEQYF. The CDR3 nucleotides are TGTGCCAGCAGCGCCGGGACTCGCTACGAGCAGTACTTC.

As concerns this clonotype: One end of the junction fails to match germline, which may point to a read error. The CDR3 DNA is TGTGCCACCAGCGGAGACAGTGTAACGGAGCAGTTCTTC. As protein: CATSGDSVTEQFF. This sequence joins TRBV15 and TRBJ2-1, with D possibly being TRBD1 (5 bases). The CDR3 consists of 13 residues. The germline gives CDR1 LNHNV, CDR2 YYDKDF (reference sequence).

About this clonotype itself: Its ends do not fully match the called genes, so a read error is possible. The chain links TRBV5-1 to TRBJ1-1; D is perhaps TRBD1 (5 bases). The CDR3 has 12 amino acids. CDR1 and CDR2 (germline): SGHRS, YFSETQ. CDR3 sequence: CAGSYGGIEAFF. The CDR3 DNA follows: TGCGCCGGCAGCTATGGGGGAATTGAAGCTTTCTTT.

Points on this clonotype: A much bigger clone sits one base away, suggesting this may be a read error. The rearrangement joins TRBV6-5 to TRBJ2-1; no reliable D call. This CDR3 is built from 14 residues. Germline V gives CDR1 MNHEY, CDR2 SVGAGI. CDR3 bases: TGTACCAGCAGTTACGACGCAGTTTCCAATGAGCAGTTCTTC. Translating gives CTSSYDAVSNEQFF.

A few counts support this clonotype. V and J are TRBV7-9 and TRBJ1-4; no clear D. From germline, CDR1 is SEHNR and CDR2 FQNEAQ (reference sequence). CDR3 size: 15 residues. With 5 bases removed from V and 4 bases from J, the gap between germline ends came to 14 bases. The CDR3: CASSPGQKVNEKLFF. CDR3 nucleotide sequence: TGTGCCAGCAGCCCCGGGCAGAAGGTTAATGAAAAACTGTTTTTT.

The chain's CDR3 is CASSLAVSPGTYSYEQYF. CDR3 DNA: TGTGCCAGCAGCTTGGCAGTATCCCCCGGGACTTATTCCTACGAGCAGTACTTC. The chain couples TRBV5-6 to TRBJ2-7; tentative D call: TRBD2 (6 bases). Germline V lookup: CDR1 SGHDT, CDR2 YYEEEE. This CDR3 contains 18 residues. The germline V and J ends were trimmed by 0 bases and 1 base, with 20 bases remaining between them.

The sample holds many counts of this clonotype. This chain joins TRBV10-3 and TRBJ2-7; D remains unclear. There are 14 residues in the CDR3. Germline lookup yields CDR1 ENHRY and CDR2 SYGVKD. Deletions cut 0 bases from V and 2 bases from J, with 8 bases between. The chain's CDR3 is CAISESSRAYEQYF. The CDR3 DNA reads TGTGCCATCAGTGAGTCTAGCAGAGCCTACGAGCAGTACTTC.

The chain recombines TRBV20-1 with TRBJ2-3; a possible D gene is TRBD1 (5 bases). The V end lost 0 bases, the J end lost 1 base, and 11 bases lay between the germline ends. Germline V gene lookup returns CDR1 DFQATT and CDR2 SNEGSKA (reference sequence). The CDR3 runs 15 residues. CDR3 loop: CSARDRAGRTDTQYF. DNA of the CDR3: TGCAGTGCTAGAGATCGGGCAGGGCGCACAGATACGCAGTATTTT.

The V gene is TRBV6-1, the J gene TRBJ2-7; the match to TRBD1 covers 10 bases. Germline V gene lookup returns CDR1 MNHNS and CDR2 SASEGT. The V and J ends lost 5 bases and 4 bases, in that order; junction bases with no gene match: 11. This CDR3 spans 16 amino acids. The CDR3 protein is CASSPSLGQGRYEQYF. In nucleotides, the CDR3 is TGTGCCAGCAGTCCATCGTTGGGACAGGGGCGGTACGAGCAGTACTTC.

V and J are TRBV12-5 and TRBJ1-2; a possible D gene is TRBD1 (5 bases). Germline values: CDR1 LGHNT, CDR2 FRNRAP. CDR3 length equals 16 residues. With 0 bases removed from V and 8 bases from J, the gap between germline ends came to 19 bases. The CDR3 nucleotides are TGTGCTAGTGGTTTGGTACGAGGTCAGGGTACTCGCGGCTACACCTTC. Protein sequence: CASGLVRGQGTRGYTF.

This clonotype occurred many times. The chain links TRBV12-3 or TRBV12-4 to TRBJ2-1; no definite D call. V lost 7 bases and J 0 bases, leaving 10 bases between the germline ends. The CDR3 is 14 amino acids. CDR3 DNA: TGTGCCAGCATAGCCCCTAGCTCCTACAATGAGCAGTTCTTC. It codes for CASIAPSSYNEQFF.